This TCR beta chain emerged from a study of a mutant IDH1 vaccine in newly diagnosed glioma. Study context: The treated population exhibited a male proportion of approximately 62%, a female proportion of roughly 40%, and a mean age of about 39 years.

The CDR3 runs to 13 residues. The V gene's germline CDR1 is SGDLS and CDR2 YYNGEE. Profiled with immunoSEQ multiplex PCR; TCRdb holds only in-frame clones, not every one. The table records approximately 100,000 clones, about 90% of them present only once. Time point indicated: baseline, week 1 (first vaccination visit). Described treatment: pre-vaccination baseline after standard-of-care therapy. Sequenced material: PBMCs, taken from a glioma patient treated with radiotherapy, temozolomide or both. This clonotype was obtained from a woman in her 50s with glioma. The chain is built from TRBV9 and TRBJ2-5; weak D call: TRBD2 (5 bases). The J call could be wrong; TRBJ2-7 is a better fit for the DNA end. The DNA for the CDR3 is TGTGCCAGCAGCGTCAGCGAGGGCTACGAGCAGTACTTC. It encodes CASSVSEGYEQYF.